These 13 T cell receptor beta chains came from one sample sequenced in a study of T cell repertoires in cytomegalovirus infection. Their antigens are not known. Via MiXCR, TCRdb re-called the reads, giving one row per CDR3 protein. The profile shows roughly 500,000 distinct CDR3 sequences, approximately 42% of them singletons. Sequenced here: cultured PBMCs, sampled from culture after CMV antigen stimulation. All receptors come from a human donor in good health (CMV status not recorded). Some clones in this sample may be carry-over from other donors' samples.

The V and J genes are TRBV12-3 or TRBV12-4 and TRBJ2-7; D is tentatively TRBD1 or TRBD2 (5 bases each). With 8 bases removed from V and 3 bases from J, the gap between germline ends came to 14 bases. The CDR3 length is 13 residues. CDR3 protein: CASRSQGDYEQYF. Written as DNA, the CDR3 is TGTGCCAGCCGTTCCCAGGGAGACTACGAGCAGTACTTC.

This clonotype was detected only a few times. This sequence joins TRBV6-1 and TRBJ2-6, with 7 bases identical to TRBD1. In germline, CDR1 is MNHNS, CDR2 SASEGT. The length of the CDR3 is 16 residues. Unmatched junction bases numbered 5, after V lost 6 bases and J lost 0 bases. The CDR3 loop reads CASRQGTHSGANVLTF. In DNA form, the CDR3 reads TGTGCCAGCAGACAGGGGACACACTCTGGGGCCAACGTCCTGACTTTC.

The chain carries TRBV19 and TRBJ2-3; D perhaps matches TRBD1 (6 bases). Germline assignment: CDR1 LNHDA and CDR2 SQIVND (reference sequence). Deletions cut 2 bases from V and 6 bases from J, with 15 bases between. The CDR3 loop spans 15 amino acids. The CDR3 sequence is CASSIWGQGTDTQYF. CDR3 nucleotides: TGTGCCAGTAGTATATGGGGCCAGGGGACGGATACGCAGTATTTT.

This clonotype has just one count. The chain couples TRBV12-5 to TRBJ1-1; D not certain. CDR1 LGHNT and CDR2 FRNRAP come from the germline V gene. The ends were cut back, 2 bases at V and 2 bases at J, with 12 bases in the middle. CDR3 length: 15 residues. Here the CDR3 reads CASGLPSGLNTEAFF. CDR3 DNA sequence: TGTGCTAGTGGTTTGCCCTCGGGGTTAAACACTGAAGCTTTCTTT. Variable domain in full (rest from reference TRBV12-5 and TRBJ1-1): DARVTQTPRHKVTEMGQEVTMRCQPILGHNTVFWYRQTMMQGLELLAYFRNRAPLDDSGMPKDRFSAEMPDATLATLKIQPSEPRDSAVYFCASGLPSGLNTEAFFGQGTRLTVV.

Regarding this clonotype: An end of the junction differs from the germline gene, which may be a read error. J is TRBJ1-2 and V is TRBV6-8; tentative D call: TRBD1 (5 bases). The CDR3 runs to 12 residues. Germline lookup yields CDR1 MNHGY and CDR2 SAAAGT. The CDR3 loop is CATATVDSGLAF. CDR3 nucleotide sequence: TGTGCCACCGCCACCGTTGACAGTGGCCTGGCCTTC.

The chain is built from TRBV6-6 and TRBJ2-3; D remains unclear. This CDR3 has 14 amino acids. The germline V gene has CDR1 MNHNY and CDR2 SVGAGI (reference sequence). Trimming took 4 bases from V and 5 from J, leaving 13 bases between them. The CDR3 loop is CASSSEPVGDTQYF. CDR3 coding DNA: TGTGCCAGCAGTTCGGAGCCCGTCGGAGATACGCAGTATTTT.

V usage is TRBV27 and J usage is TRBJ2-7; D is possibly TRBD1 (6 bases). CDR3 size: 16 residues. The germline CDR1 and CDR2 sequences are MNHEY and SMNVEV (reference sequence). V was clipped by 0 bases and J by 3 bases, with 15 bases between them. This chain's CDR3 is CASSLSSQGLFYEQYF. Written as DNA, the CDR3 is TGTGCCAGCAGTTTATCGAGCCAGGGGCTATTCTACGAGCAGTACTTC.

The chain links TRBV7-8 to TRBJ2-7, with 10 bases that match TRBD2. Unmatched junction bases numbered 1, after V lost 1 base and J lost 1 base. Germline CDR1 is SGHVS and CDR2 is FQNEAQ. The CDR3 is 15 residues long. The CDR3 reads CASSLERGGSYEQYF. The CDR3 coding sequence is TGTGCCAGCAGCTTAGAGCGGGGGGGGTCCTACGAGCAGTACTTC.

This clonotype occurred a few times. The J gene is TRBJ2-3, the V gene TRBV7-6; D possibly corresponds to TRBD1 (5 bases). CDR1 SGHVS and CDR2 FNYEAQ come from the germline V gene. V was trimmed by 6 bases and J by 2 bases, leaving 12 bases between them. The CDR3 covers 14 residues. CDR3 residues: CASSLGADTDTQYF. The CDR3 DNA reads TGTGCCAGCAGTCTAGGGGCGGACACAGATACGCAGTATTTT.

The chain links TRBV29-1 to TRBJ1-2; tentatively, D is TRBD1 (6 bases). The CDR3 extends over 12 amino acids. CDR1 and CDR2 (germline): SQVTM, ANQGSEA. Trimming left V 6 bases short and J 2 bases short, with 10 bases between. CDR3 amino acids: CSVRGPNYGYTF. In DNA form, the CDR3 reads TGCAGCGTCAGGGGACCCAACTATGGCTACACCTTC.

The chain couples TRBV7-8 to TRBJ2-5, with 12 nucleotides matching TRBD1. The CDR3 covers 15 residues. The ends lost 4 bases at V and 4 bases at J; junction bases unmatched: 4. CDR1 and CDR2 from the germline V gene are SGHVS and FQNEAQ. This chain's CDR3 is CASSSRDRGRETQYF. CDR3 sequence (DNA): TGTGCCAGCAGCTCCCGGGACAGGGGGCGAGAGACCCAGTACTTC.

The CDR3 sequence is CASSPSMGVDNEQFF. The CDR3 DNA is TGTGCCAGCAGCCCCTCTATGGGTGTGGACAATGAGCAGTTCTTC. J is TRBJ2-1 and V is TRBV4-2; no firm D call. The CDR3 loop spans 15 amino acids. Between the trimmed V and J ends, which lost 4 bases and 5 bases, there was a span of 15 bases. Germline values: CDR1 LGHNA, CDR2 YNFKEQ.

This clonotype was counted only a few times. The CDR3 reads CASSYEQGAWGYTF. CDR3 nucleotide sequence: TGTGCCAGCAGCTATGAACAGGGGGCTTGGGGCTACACCTTC. V usage is TRBV7-2 and J usage is TRBJ1-2, with 9 bases matching TRBD1. J was trimmed by 8 bases and V by 4 bases; bases with no gene match: 8. Germline CDR1 and CDR2: SGHTA and FQGNSA. The CDR3 loop spans 14 amino acids.